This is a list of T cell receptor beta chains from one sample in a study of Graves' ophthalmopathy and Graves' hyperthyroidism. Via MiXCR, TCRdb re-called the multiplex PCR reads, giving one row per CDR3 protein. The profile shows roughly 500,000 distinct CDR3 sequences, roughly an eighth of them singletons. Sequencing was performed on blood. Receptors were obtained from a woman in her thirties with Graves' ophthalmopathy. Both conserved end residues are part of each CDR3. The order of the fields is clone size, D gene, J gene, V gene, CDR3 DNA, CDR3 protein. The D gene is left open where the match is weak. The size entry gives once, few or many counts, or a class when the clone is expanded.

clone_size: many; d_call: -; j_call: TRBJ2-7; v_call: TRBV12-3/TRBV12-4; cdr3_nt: TGTGCCAGCAGCCGGCAGACTAGGACCACCTACGAGCAGTACTTC; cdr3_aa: CASSRQTRTTYEQYF
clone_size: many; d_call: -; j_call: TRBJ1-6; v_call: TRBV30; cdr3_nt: TGTGCCTGGGCCACCGACAGCTCCTATAATTCACCCCTCCACTTT; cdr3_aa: CAWATDSSYNSPLHF
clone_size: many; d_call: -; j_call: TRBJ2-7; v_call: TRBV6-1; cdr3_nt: TGTGCCAGCAAAACGGACCTCTACGAGCAGTACTTC; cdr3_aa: CASKTDLYEQYF
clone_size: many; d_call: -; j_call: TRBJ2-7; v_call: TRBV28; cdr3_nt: TGTGCCAGCAGTTCGACAGGTGCCAGCACTATCTACTACGAGCAGTACTTC; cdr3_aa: CASSSTGASTIYYEQYF
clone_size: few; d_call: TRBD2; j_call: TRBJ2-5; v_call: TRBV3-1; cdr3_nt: TGTGCCAGCAACCTTGCGGGAGAAGAGACCCAGTACTTC; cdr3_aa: CASNLAGEETQYF
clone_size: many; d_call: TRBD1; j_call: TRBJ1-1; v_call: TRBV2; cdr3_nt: TGTGCCAGCAGTGTGACGGGGGGACAGCCTCCGGTAGCTTTCTTT; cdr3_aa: CASSVTGGQPPVAFF
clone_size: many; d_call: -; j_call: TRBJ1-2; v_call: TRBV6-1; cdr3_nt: TGTGCCGCCGGGGAGGGCCCCTATGGCTACACCTTC; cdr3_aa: CAAGEGPYGYTF
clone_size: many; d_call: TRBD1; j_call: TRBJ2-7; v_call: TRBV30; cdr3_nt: TGTGCCTGGAGTCCTACAGGGGTGGGGGAGCAGTACTTC; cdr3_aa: CAWSPTGVGEQYF
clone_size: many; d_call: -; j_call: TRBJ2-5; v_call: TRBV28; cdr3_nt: TGTGCCAGCAGTTTACACCTTGGGCCGGGACTGCAAGAGACCCAGTACTTC; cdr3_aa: CASSLHLGPGLQETQYF
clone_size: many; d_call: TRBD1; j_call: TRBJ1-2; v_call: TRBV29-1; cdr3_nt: TGCAGCGTTGTGGCTACAGGGGGCGCGTATGGCTACACCTTC; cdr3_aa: CSVVATGGAYGYTF
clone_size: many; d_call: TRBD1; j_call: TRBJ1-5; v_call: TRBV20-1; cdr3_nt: TGCAGTGCTTATACAGGGGGCAATCAGCCCCAGCATTTT; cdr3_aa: CSAYTGGNQPQHF
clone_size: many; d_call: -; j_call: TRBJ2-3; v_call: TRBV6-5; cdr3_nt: TGTGCCAGCAGTTACGGGGAATCAGATACGCAGTATTTT; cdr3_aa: CASSYGESDTQYF
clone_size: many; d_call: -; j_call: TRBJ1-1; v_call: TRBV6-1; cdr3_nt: TGTGCCAGCAGGGAGGTAAATTGGGATACTGAAGCTTTCTTT; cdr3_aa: CASREVNWDTEAFF
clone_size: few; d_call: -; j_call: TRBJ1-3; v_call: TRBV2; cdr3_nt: TGTGCCAGCATGCTGGGTGGAAACACCATATATTTT; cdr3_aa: CASMLGGNTIYF
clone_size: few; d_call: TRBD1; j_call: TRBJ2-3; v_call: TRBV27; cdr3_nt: TGTGCCAGCGGGGAAGGGACAGCCAACGCAGATACGCAGTATTTT; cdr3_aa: CASGEGTANADTQYF
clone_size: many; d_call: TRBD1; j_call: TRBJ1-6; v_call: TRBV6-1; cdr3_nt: TGTGCCAGCATTTGGACAGGGAATTCACCCCTCCACTTT; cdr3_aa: CASIWTGNSPLHF
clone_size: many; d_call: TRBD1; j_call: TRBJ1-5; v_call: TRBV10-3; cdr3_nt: TGTGCCATCAGTGAATCCCACGGACAGGGGCCCCAGCATTTT; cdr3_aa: CAISESHGQGPQHF
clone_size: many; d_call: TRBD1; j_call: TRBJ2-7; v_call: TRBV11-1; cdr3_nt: TGTGCCAGCAGCTCGGGACAGGGAATCGGCGCCGGCGCCTACGAGCAGTACTTC; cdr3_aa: CASSSGQGIGAGAYEQYF
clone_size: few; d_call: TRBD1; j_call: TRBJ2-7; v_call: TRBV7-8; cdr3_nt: TGTGCCAGCAGCCCCAGGCGGACAGGGGTTTTGTACGAGCAGTACTTC; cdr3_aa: CASSPRRTGVLYEQYF
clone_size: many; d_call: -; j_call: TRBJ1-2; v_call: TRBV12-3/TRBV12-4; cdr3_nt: TGTGCCAGCAGCCCGACAAGCGGCTATGGCTACACCTTC; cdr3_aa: CASSPTSGYGYTF
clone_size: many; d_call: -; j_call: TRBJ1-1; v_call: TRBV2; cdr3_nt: TGTGCCAGCAGATACAGGGAAATGAACACTGAAGCTTTCTTT; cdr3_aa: CASRYREMNTEAFF
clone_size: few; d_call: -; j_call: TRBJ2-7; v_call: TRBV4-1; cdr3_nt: TGCGCCAGCAGCCGAAGGGGGAAGGACGAGCAGTACTTC; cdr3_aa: CASSRRGKDEQYF
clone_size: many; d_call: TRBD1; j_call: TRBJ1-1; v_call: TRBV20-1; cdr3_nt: TGCAGTGCTGCCGGGGACAGGGGGACTGAAGCTTTCTTT; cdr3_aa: CSAAGDRGTEAFF
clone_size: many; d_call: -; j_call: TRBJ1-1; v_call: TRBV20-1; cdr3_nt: TGCAGTGCTAGTTCAGGCACGACTGAAGCTTTCTTT; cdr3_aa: CSASSGTTEAFF
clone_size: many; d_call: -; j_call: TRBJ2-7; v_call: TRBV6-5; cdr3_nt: TGTGCCAGCAGTTACGTTCCCCTCCACGAGCAGTACTTC; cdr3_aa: CASSYVPLHEQYF